This entry lists 21 T cell receptor beta chains sequenced from one sample in a study of blood T cell repertoires in COVID-19. Libraries were prepared by immunoSEQ multiplex PCR; TCRdb keeps only in-frame clonotypes and omits some of them. Here the sample spans about 180,000 clones, 80% to 85% being singletons. The sample taken for sequencing was peripheral blood. All receptors derive from a woman of 80 years or more with COVID-19, enrolled during active disease.

The chain uses TRBV30 and TRBJ1-2; 7 bases are shared with TRBD1. Germline V lookup: CDR1 GTSNPN, CDR2 SVGIG (reference sequence). The CDR3 is 15 amino acids. The V and J ends lost 2 bases and 3 bases, in that order; junction bases with no gene match: 9. The CDR3 loop reads CAWSILQGRDYGYTF. The CDR3 coding sequence is TGTGCCTGGAGTATCCTACAGGGGAGAGACTATGGCTACACCTTC.

The chain employs TRBV6-6 and TRBJ1-5, with 9 bases aligning to TRBD1. V shed 5 bases and J 6 bases; nucleotides not matched to a gene: 17. This CDR3 has 18 residues. The germline CDR1 and CDR2 sequences are MNHNY and SVGAGI (reference sequence). The CDR3 nucleotides are TGTGCCAGCAGTCCCGGGACAGGGAGGTTCCTCTGGAGTCAGCCCCAGCATTTT. This codes for CASSPGTGRFLWSQPQHF.

V is TRBV7-2 and J is TRBJ1-2; 8 bases map to TRBD1. V dropped 5 bases and J dropped 8; count of bases not matched to a gene: 13. The length of the CDR3 is 15 residues. Germline loops: CDR1 SGHTA, CDR2 FQGNSA. The CDR3 loop is CASSLYLQGAGGYTF. The CDR3 DNA follows: TGTGCCAGCAGCCTCTACTTGCAGGGGGCGGGCGGCTACACCTTC.

This clone was seen only a few times. The genes are TRBV6-1 and TRBJ2-1; D remains ambiguous. Germline lookup yields CDR1 MNHNS and CDR2 SASEGT. Trimming took 2 bases from V and 6 from J, leaving 17 bases between them. CDR3 length: 16 amino acids. The CDR3 loop is CASSELFGLLGNEQFF. DNA of the CDR3: TGTGCCAGCAGTGAATTATTTGGGCTTCTGGGCAATGAGCAGTTCTTC.

This clone appeared a few times. This chain links TRBV5-4 with TRBJ2-1, with 8 nucleotides matching TRBD1. CDR1 is SGHNT, CDR2 YYREEE, per germline (reference sequence). The CDR3 runs 13 residues. Germline trimming cut 4 bases from V and 8 bases from J; bases unmatched to any gene: 5. The CDR3 DNA reads TGTGCCAGCAGCCAGACAGGGGCGGATGAGCAGTTCTTC. Encoded protein: CASSQTGADEQFF.

This clone turned up a few times. The rearrangement links TRBV19 to TRBJ2-3; TRBD2 aligns across 13 bases. Unmatched junction bases numbered 5, after V lost 5 bases and J lost 3 bases. The CDR3 length is 16 residues. CDR1 and CDR2 from the germline V gene are LNHDA and SQIVND (reference sequence). The CDR3 DNA follows: TGTGCCAGTAGTCCACGGACTAGCGGGAGAACAGATACGCAGTATTTT. It encodes CASSPRTSGRTDTQYF.

Here the CDR3 DNA reads TGTGCCAGCAGTTCGACAGGGGGCCTCGGGGAGCTGTTTTTT. Translated: CASSSTGGLGELFF. The chain carries TRBV6-6 and TRBJ2-2, with 10 bases fitting TRBD1. The CDR3 loop spans 14 amino acids. Germline V gives CDR1 MNHNY, CDR2 SVGAGI (reference sequence). Germline trimming cut 4 bases from V and 7 bases from J; bases unmatched to any gene: 3.

The chain joins TRBV25-1 to TRBJ2-4; weak D call: TRBD2 (5 bases). V lost 4 bases and J 1 base, leaving 17 bases between the germline ends. Per germline, CDR1 MGHDK and CDR2 SYGVNS. The CDR3 length is 17 residues. The CDR3 sequence: CASSAPERGPAKNIQYF. The DNA for the CDR3 is TGTGCCAGCAGTGCCCCAGAACGAGGGCCGGCCAAAAACATTCAGTACTTC.

The genes are TRBV2 and TRBJ2-1, with 9 bases identical to TRBD1. With 7 bases clipped from V and 5 bases from J, the junction kept 12 bases outside the gene matches. Germline V gene data show CDR1 as SNHLY and CDR2 as FYNNEI. The CDR3 loop spans 16 amino acids. CDR3 residues: CASIDSGTGINNEQFF. CDR3 DNA sequence: TGTGCCAGCATCGATTCCGGGACAGGGATAAACAATGAGCAGTTCTTC.

The chain is built from TRBV30 and TRBJ2-3, with a possible D match to TRBD1 (5 bases). V dropped 4 bases and J dropped 3 bases, with 17 bases sitting between them. Germline V CDR1 and CDR2: GTSNPN, SVGIG (reference sequence). The CDR3 is made up of 15 amino acids. CDR3 in amino acids: CAWNNVGAYTDTQYF. The DNA for the CDR3 is TGTGCCTGGAATAACGTAGGGGCCTATACAGATACGCAGTATTTT. Complete variable domain (other parts from reference TRBV30 and TRBJ2-3): SQTIHQWPATLVQPVGSPLSLECTVEGTSNPNLYWYRQAAGRGLQLLFYSVGIGQISSEVPQNLSASRPQDRQFILSSKKLLLSDSGFYLCAWNNVGAYTDTQYFGPGTRLTVL.

CDR3: CASSSRIRLIIYNEQFF. The CDR3 bases are TGTGCCAGCAGCTCGAGAATCCGCCTCATTATATACAATGAGCAGTTCTTC. V and J are TRBV11-3 and TRBJ2-1; D not certain. The V end lost 4 bases, the J end lost 4 bases, and 20 bases lay between the germline ends. The CDR3 has 17 residues. From germline, CDR1 is SGHNT and CDR2 YENEEA.

This chain joins TRBV28 and TRBJ2-3; 10 positions agree with TRBD2. V was clipped by 4 bases and J by 5 bases; unmatched bases: 12. The V gene's germline CDR1 is MDHEN and CDR2 SYDVKM. This CDR3 has 17 amino acids. CDR3 bases: TGTGCCAGCAGTTCCCACCGGGTGGCTAGCGGGAGAGATACGCAGTATTTT. Its translation is CASSSHRVASGRDTQYF. The variable domain in full, with the rest retrieved from reference TRBV28 and TRBJ2-3, is DVKVTQSSRYLVKRTGEKVFLECVQDMDHENMFWYRQDPGLGLRLIYFSYDVKMKEKGDIPEGYSVSREKKERFSLILESASTNQTSMYLCASSSHRVASGRDTQYFGPGTRLTVL.

The chain links TRBV21-1 to TRBJ1-4. TRBV21-1 is tagged as a pseudogene. The CDR3 sequence is 16 residues long. The CDR3 region has the DNA TGTGCCAGCAGCGGTCGAGGGGGGCGCGGGAGAGAAAAACTGTTTTTT. Translated, it gives CASSGRGGRGREKLFF.

J is TRBJ1-3 and V is TRBV5-1; 8 bases are a match to TRBD1. Per the germline V gene, CDR1 is SGHRS and CDR2 is YFSETQ. V lost 2 bases to trimming and J lost 0 bases; unmatched junction nucleotides: 7. The CDR3 covers 17 residues. The CDR3 nucleotides read TGCGCCAGCAGCTTCGGGACAGGTATATACTCTGGAAACACCATATATTTT. Its protein is CASSFGTGIYSGNTIYF.

The chain couples TRBV28 to TRBJ1-5; unclear D gene. The CDR3 is 12 amino acids. Trimming left V 4 bases short and J 7 bases short, with 8 bases between. Germline V lookup: CDR1 MDHEN, CDR2 SYDVKM. As DNA, the CDR3 is TGTGCCAGCAGTTCCGCTAACCAGCCCCAGCATTTT. It codes for CASSSANQPQHF.

V gene TRBV5-4 combines with J gene TRBJ1-2; 9 bases are a match to TRBD1. The trim removed 7 bases at V and 6 bases at J, leaving 13 bases unmatched. The CDR3 totals 15 residues. Per germline, CDR1 SGHNT and CDR2 YYREEE (reference sequence). The CDR3 here is CASGQGTGIRDGYTF. CDR3 in DNA: TGTGCCAGCGGTCAGGGGACAGGGATTAGAGATGGCTACACCTTC.

The V and J genes are TRBV7-2 and TRBJ1-2; D is undetermined. The germline V gene encodes CDR1 SGHTA and CDR2 FQGNSA. CDR3 length: 15 amino acids. Trimming removed 2 bases from V and 0 bases from J, with 10 bases in between. CDR3 sequence: CASSLKEGPNYGYTF. The DNA for the CDR3 is TGTGCCAGCAGCTTAAAGGAGGGCCCTAACTATGGCTACACCTTC. Variable domain in full (rest from reference TRBV7-2 and TRBJ1-2): GAGVSQSPSNKVTEKGKDVELRCDPISGHTALYWYRQSLGQGLEFLIYFQGNSAPDKSGLPSDRFSAERTGGSVSTLTIQRTQQEDSAVYLCASSLKEGPNYGYTFGSGTRLTVV.

The chain uses TRBV9 and TRBJ1-1; TRBD1 is a possible D gene (6 bases). Germline V gene lookup returns CDR1 SGDLS and CDR2 YYNGEE. V shed 0 bases and J shed 5 bases, with 11 bases lying between them. CDR3 length: 14 residues. The CDR3 loop is CASSVAPQGTEAFF. The CDR3 DNA is TGTGCCAGCAGCGTAGCTCCACAGGGAACTGAAGCTTTCTTT.

This clone was detected only a few times. This chain connects TRBV27 to TRBJ2-7, with 9 bases identical to TRBD1. The CDR3 is 13 residues long. V trimming: 4 bases; J trimming: 5 bases; junction bases outside the gene matches: 3. The germline V gene encodes CDR1 MNHEY and CDR2 SMNVEV (reference sequence). CDR3 sequence reads: CASSSQGANEQYF. CDR3 in DNA: TGTGCCAGCAGTTCACAGGGGGCAAACGAGCAGTACTTC.

This clone came up once. This sequence joins TRBV7-8 and TRBJ2-1; 9 nucleotides agree with TRBD2. Germline V gives CDR1 SGHVS, CDR2 FQNEAQ. J gave up 8 bases and V 5 bases, and 7 bases lay outside the gene matches. The CDR3 contains 14 residues. The CDR3 region has the DNA TGTGCCAGCAGCCCCGGGACTAGCCTGGATGAGCAGTTCTTC. Its translation: CASSPGTSLDEQFF.

The chain has TRBV28 and TRBJ2-7; D remains ambiguous. V was cut by 6 bases and J by 0 bases, with 6 bases left in between. This CDR3 comprises 12 residues. Per germline, CDR1 MDHEN and CDR2 SYDVKM. The CDR3 protein is CASRPGSYEQYF. In nucleotides, the CDR3 is TGTGCCAGCAGACCAGGCTCCTACGAGCAGTACTTC.